This TCR beta chain was recorded in a study of CD8+CD57+ T cells in acquired aplastic anemia. For the study at large: Sorted CD4+ and CD8+ cells yielded DNA averaging roughly 3.3 ug.

In patients chosen for sequencing, flow cytometry had shown CD8+CD57+ cell expansion. The TCR beta profiling, which covered VDJ combination and CDR3 sequence, was carried out using genomic DNA as the template. TCRdb re-derived calls from the reads in MiXCR, one entry per CDR3 protein. The table records fewer than 200,000 distinct CDR3 sequences, roughly 50% of them present only once. Turning to this clonotype: Its antigen is still unknown.

Study-level points and caveats: A set of about 30 CD8+ CDR3 sequences was shared between patients and controls, and these sequences appeared highly expressed in patients.

The specimen sequenced was sorted CD4+, CD8+, or CD8+CD57+ T cells (not recorded which) from PBMCs. This receptor was identified in a human donor with aplastic anemia.

The DNA of the CDR3 is TGTGCCAGCAGCTACTACGGCCCCGACACTGAAGCTTTCTTT. Translation gives CASSYYGPDTEAFF. The chain has TRBV7-9 and TRBJ1-1; no clear D gene. The CDR3 has 14 residues. Trimming shortened V by 4 bases and J by 3 bases, and 12 bases separated the two germline ends. Germline V lookup: CDR1 SEHNR, CDR2 FQNEAQ (reference sequence).